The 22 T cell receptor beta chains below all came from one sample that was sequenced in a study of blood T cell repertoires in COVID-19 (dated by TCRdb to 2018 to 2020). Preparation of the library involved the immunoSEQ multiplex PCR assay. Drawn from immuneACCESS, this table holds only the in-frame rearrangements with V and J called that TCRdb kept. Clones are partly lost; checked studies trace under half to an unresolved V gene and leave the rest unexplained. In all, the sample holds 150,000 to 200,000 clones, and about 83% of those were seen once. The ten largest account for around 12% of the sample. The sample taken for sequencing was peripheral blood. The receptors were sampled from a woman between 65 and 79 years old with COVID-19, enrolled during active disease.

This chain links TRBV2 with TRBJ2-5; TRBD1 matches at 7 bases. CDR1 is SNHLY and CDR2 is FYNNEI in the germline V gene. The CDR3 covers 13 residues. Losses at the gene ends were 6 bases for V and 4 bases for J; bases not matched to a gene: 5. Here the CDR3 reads CASRSTGVETQYF. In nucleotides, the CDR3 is TGTGCCAGCAGAAGTACAGGGGTAGAGACCCAGTACTTC.

CDR3 loop: CASSLAREKLFF. CDR3 nucleotides: TGTGCCAGCAGCTTAGCGCGCGAAAAACTGTTTTTT. The rearrangement joins TRBV7-9 to TRBJ1-4, with D unclear. This CDR3 contains 12 residues. Germline V gene sequence: CDR1 SEHNR, CDR2 FQNEAQ (reference sequence). V gave up 0 bases and J gave up 8 bases, with 4 bases separating them.

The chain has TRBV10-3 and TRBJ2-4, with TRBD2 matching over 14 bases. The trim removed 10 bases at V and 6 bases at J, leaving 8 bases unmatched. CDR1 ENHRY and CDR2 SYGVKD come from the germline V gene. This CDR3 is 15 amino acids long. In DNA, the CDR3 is TGTGCCACCGGGGGGACTAGCGGGAGCGGAAACATTCAGTACTTC. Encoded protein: CATGGTSGSGNIQYF.

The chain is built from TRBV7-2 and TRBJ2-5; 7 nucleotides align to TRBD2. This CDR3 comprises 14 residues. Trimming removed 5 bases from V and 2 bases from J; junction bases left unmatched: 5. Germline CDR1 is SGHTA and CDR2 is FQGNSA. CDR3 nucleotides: TGTGCCAGCAGCAGCATGGGACTACAAGAGACCCAGTACTTC. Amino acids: CASSSMGLQETQYF.

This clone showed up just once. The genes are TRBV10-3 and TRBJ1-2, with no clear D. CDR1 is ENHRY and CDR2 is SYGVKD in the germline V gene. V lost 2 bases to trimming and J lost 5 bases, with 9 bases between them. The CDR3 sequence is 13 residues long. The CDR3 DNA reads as TGTGCCATCAGTGAGAGCCGGGGTTATGGCTACACCTTC. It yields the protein CAISESRGYGYTF.

The CDR3 DNA reads TGTGCGCTGGGGACAGGCCTTATAATTGAAGCTTTCTTT. Amino acid sequence: CALGTGLIIEAFF. The V gene is TRBV6-5, the J gene TRBJ1-1, with 8 bases identical to TRBD1. In germline, CDR1 is MNHEY, CDR2 SVGAGI. The CDR3 sequence is 13 residues long.

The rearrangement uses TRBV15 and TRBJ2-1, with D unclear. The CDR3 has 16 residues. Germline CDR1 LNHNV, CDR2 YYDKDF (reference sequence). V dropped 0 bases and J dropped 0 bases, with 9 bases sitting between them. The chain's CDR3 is CATSREIGYSYNEQFF. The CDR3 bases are TGTGCCACCAGCAGAGAAATCGGGTACTCCTACAATGAGCAGTTCTTC.

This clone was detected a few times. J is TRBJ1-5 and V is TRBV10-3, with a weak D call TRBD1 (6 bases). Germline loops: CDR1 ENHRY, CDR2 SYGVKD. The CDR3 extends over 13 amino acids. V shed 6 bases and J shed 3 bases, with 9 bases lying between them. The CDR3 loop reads CAIRPGDNQPQHF. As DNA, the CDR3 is TGTGCCATCAGACCAGGGGACAATCAGCCCCAGCATTTT.

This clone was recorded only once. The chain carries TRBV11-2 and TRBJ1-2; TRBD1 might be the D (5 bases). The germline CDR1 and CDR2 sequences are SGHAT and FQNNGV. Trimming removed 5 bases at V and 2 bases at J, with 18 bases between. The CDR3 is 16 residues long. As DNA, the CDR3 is TGTGCCAGCAGCCCACGACAGATTCCGCGAAACTATGGCTACACCTTC. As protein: CASSPRQIPRNYGYTF.

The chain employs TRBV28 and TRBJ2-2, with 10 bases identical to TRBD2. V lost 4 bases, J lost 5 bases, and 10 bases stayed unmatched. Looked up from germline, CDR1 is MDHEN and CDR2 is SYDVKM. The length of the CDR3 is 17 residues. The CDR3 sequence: CASSSLLAGGSTGELFF. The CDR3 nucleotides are TGTGCCAGCAGTTCCCTATTAGCGGGAGGTAGTACCGGGGAGCTGTTTTTT.

The CDR3 region has the DNA TGTGCCAGCAGCCAAGCGAGGGTTACCGGGGAGCTGTTTTTT. Translation gives CASSQARVTGELFF. The rearrangement uses TRBV3-1 (or the pseudogene TRBV3-2) and TRBJ2-2; D is perhaps TRBD2 (5 bases). The CDR3 is 14 amino acids. CDR1 and CDR2 from the germline V gene are LGHDT and YNNKEL (reference sequence). V shed 1 base and J shed 5 bases, with 8 bases lying between them.

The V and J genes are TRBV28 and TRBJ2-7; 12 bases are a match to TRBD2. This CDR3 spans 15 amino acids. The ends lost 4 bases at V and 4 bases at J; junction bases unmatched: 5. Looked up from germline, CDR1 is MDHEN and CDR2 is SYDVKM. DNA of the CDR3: TGTGCCAGCAGTTCGCCGGGACTAGCGGGTTACGAGCAGTACTTC. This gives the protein CASSSPGLAGYEQYF. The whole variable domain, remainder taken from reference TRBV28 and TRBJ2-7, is DVKVTQSSRYLVKRTGEKVFLECVQDMDHENMFWYRQDPGLGLRLIYFSYDVKMKEKGDIPEGYSVSREKKERFSLILESASTNQTSMYLCASSSPGLAGYEQYFGPGTRLTVT.

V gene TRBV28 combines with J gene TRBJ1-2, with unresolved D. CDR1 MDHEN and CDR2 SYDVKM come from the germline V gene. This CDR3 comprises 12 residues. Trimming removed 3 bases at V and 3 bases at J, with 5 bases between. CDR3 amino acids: CASSLIDYGYTF. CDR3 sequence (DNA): TGTGCCAGCAGTTTGATAGACTATGGCTACACCTTC.

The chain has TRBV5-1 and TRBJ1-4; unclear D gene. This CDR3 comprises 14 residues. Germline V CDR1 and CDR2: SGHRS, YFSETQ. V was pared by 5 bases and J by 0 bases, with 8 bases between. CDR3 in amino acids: CASRRDTTNEKLFF. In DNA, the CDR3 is TGCGCCAGCAGACGAGATACAACTAATGAAAAACTGTTTTTT.

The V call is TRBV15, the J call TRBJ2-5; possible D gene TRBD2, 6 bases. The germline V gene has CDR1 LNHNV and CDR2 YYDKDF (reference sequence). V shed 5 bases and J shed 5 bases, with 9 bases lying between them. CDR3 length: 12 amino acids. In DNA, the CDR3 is TGTGCCACCAGCCTCCGGGGGGAGACCCAGTACTTC. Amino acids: CATSLRGETQYF.

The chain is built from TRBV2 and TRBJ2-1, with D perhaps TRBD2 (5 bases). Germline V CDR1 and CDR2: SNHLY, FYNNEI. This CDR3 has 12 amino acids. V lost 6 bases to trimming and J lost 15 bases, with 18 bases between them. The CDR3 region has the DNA TGTGCCAGCAGACCGGACTGGCCGGGTGGGTTCTTC. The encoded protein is CASRPDWPGGFF.

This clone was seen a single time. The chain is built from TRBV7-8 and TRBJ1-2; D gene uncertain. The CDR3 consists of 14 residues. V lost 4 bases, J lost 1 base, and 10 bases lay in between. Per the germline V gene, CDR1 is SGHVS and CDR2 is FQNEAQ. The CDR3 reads CASSWMEVNYGYTF. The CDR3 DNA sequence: TGTGCCAGCAGCTGGATGGAGGTTAACTATGGCTACACCTTC.

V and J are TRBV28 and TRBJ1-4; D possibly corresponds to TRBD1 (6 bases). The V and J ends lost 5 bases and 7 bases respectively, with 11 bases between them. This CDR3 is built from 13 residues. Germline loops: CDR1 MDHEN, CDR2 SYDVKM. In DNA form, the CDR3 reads TGTGCCAGCAGTAAGGGGGGGGGTGAAAAACTGTTTTTT. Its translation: CASSKGGGEKLFF.

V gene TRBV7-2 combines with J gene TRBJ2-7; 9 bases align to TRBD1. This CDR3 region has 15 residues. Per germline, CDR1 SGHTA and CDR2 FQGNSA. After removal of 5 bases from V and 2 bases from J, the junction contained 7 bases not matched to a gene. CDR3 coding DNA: TGTGCCAGCAGCCATGGGACAGGGCGCCCCTACGAGCAGTACTTC. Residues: CASSHGTGRPYEQYF.

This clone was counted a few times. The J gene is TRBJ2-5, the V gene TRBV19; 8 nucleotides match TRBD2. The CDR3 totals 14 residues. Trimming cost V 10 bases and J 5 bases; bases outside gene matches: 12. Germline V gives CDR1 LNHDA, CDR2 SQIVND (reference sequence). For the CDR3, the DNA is TGTGCCACAGGGATGAGCGGGAGCCAGGAGACCCAGTACTTC. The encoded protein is CATGMSGSQETQYF.

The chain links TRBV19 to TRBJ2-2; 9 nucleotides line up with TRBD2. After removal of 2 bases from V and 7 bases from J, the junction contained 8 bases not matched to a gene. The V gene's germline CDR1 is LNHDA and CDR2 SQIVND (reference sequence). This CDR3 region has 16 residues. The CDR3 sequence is CASSIFGGRAGGELFF. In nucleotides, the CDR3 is TGTGCCAGTAGTATATTCGGCGGGAGGGCCGGCGGGGAGCTGTTTTTT.

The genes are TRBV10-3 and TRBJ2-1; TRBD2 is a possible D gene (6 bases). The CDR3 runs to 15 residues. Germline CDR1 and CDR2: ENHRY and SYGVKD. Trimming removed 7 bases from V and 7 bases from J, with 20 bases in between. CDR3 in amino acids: CAIKTSLGAGNEQFF. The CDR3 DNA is TGTGCCATCAAAACAAGCCTCGGCGCGGGAAATGAGCAGTTCTTC.